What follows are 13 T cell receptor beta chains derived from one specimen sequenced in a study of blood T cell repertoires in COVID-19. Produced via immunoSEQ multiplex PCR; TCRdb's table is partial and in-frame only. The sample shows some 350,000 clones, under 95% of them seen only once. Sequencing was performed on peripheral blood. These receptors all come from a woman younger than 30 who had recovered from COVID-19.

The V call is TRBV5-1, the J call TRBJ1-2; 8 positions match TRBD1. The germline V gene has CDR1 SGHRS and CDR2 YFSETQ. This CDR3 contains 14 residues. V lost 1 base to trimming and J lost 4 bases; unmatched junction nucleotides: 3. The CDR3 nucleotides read TGCGCCAGCAGCTTGAACGGACAGGGCTATGGCTACACCTTC. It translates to CASSLNGQGYGYTF.

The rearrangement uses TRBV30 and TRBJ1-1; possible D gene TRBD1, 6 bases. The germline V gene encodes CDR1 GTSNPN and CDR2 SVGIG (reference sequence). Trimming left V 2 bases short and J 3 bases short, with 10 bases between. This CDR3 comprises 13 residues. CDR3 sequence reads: CAWSKQGYTEAFF. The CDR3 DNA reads TGTGCCTGGAGTAAACAGGGTTACACTGAAGCTTTCTTT.

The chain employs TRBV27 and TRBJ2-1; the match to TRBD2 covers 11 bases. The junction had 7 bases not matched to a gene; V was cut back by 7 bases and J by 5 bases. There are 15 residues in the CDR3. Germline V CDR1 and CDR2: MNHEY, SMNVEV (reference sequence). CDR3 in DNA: TGTGCCAGCACCGCCGGGACTAGCGGAAACAATGAGCAGTTCTTC. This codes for CASTAGTSGNNEQFF.

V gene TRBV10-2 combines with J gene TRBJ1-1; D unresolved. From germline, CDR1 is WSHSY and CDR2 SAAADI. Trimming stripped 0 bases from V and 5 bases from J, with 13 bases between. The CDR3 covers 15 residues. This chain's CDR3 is CASSESKRVGTEAFF. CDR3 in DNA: TGCGCCAGCAGTGAGTCGAAGAGAGTCGGGACTGAAGCTTTCTTT.

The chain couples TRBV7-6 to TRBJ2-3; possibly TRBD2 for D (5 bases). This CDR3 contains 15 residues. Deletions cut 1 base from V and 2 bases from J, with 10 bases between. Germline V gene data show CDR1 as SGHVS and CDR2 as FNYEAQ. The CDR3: CASSLDGSATDTQYF. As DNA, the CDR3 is TGTGCCAGCAGCTTAGATGGTAGCGCCACAGATACGCAGTATTTT.

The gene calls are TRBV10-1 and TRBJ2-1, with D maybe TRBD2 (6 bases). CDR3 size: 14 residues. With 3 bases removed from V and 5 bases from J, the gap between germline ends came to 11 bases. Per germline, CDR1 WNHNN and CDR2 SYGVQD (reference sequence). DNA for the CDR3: TGCGCCAGCAGTGATGGAGGGACCGACAATGAGCAGTTCTTC. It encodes CASSDGGTDNEQFF.

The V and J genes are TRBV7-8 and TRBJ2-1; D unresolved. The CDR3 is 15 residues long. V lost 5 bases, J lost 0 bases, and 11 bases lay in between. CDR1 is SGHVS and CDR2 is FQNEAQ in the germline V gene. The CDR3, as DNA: TGTGCCAGCAGCCCACGACACAGCTCCTACAATGAGCAGTTCTTC. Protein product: CASSPRHSSYNEQFF. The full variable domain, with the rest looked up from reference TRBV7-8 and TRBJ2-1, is GAGVSQSPRYKVAKRGQDVALRCDPISGHVSLFWYQQALGQGPEFLTYFQNEAQLDKSGLPSDRFFAERPEGSVSTLKIQRTQQEDSAVYLCASSPRHSSYNEQFFGPGTRLTVL.

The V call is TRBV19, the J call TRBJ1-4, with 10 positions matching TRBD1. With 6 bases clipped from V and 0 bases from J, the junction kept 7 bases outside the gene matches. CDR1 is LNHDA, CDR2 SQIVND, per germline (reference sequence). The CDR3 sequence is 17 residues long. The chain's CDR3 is CASRRDRGSATNEKLFF. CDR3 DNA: TGTGCCAGTAGGAGGGACAGGGGAAGTGCAACTAATGAAAAACTGTTTTTT.

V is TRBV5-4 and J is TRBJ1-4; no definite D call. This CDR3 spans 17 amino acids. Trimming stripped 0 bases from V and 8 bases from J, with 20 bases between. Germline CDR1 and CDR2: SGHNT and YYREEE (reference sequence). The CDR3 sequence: CASSLGPLGAQREKLFF. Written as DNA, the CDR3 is TGTGCCAGCAGCTTGGGACCTTTGGGAGCTCAGCGGGAAAAACTGTTTTTT.

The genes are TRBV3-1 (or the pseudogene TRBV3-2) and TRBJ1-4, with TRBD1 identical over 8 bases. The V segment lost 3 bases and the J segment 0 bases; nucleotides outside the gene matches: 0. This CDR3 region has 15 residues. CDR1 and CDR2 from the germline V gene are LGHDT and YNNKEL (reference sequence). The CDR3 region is CASSQTGATNEKLFF. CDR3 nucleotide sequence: TGTGCCAGCAGCCAGACAGGGGCAACTAATGAAAAACTGTTTTTT.

The CDR3 DNA reads TGCGCCAGCAGCCCAGGACGGGAAAACTATGGCTACACCTTC. It specifies CASSPGRENYGYTF. The chain combines TRBV5-1 with TRBJ1-2; D not resolved. V was clipped by 4 bases and J by 2 bases, with 12 bases between them. Per germline, CDR1 SGHRS and CDR2 YFSETQ. The CDR3 length is 14 residues.

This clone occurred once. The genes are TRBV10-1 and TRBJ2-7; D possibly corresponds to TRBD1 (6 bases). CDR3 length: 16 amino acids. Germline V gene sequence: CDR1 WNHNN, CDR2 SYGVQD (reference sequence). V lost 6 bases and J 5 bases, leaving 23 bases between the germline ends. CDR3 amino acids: CASRPRDILTKDEQYV. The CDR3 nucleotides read TGCGCCAGCAGGCCCCGGGACATCCTAACGAAAGACGAGCAGTACGTC.

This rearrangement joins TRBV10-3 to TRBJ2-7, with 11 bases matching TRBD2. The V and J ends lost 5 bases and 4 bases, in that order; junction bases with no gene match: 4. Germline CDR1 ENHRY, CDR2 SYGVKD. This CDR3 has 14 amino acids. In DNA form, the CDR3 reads TGTGCCATCAGTCCCGGGACTAGCGGTTACGAGCAGTACGTC. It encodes CAISPGTSGYEQYV.